Sequencing of this T cell receptor (beta chain) was carried out in a study of chemoradiotherapy in HPV16-positive cancers. At the level of the study: Candidate HPV-specific clones and shared TCR motifs came from two HPV16-positive patients. The study, taken as a whole, reports: During treatment, candidate HPV-specific clones and E7-related motifs expanded in tumor.

Repertoires were sampled repeatedly during chemoradiotherapy. This clone was observed a single time. Antigen specificity is unknown. Produced via immunoSEQ multiplex PCR; TCRdb's table is partial and in-frame only. Of over 8,500 clones listed, around 72% were seen once; the top ten hold about 8.8%. The source is a human donor with HPV-associated anogenital cancer. Sample acquisition took place from a patient who underwent chemoradiotherapy.

CDR3 bases: TGCGCCAGCAGAACCGGAGCGGGAGAAGTATCGAATGAGCAGTTCTTC. Its translation: CASRTGAGEVSNEQFF. The chain has TRBV5-1 and TRBJ2-1; 8 bases match TRBD2. The CDR3 length is 16 residues. The V gene's germline CDR1 is SGHRS and CDR2 YFSETQ. Trimming took 5 bases from V and 7 from J; bases not matched to a gene: 14.